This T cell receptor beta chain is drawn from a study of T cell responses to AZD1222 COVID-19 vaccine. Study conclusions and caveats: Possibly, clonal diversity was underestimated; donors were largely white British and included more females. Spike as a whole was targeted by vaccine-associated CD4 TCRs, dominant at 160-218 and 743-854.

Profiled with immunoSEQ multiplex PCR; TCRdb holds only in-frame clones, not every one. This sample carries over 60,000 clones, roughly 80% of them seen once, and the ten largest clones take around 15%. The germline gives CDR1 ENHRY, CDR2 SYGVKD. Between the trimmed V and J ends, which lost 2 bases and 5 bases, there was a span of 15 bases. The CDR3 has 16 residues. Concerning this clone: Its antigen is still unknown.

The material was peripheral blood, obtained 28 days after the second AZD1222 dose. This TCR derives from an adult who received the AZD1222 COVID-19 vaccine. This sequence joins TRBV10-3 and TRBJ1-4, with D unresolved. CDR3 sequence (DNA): TGTGCCATCAGTGAGGGACCGACCCTTAGGAATGAAAAACTGTTTTTT. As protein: CAISEGPTLRNEKLFF.